This T cell receptor (beta chain) is drawn from a study of cytomegalovirus exposure and HLA in healthy donors. Findings of the study overall: The study flagged 150 to 200 TCR beta chains as cytomegalovirus-associated.

Regarding this clone: Its antigen is unknown.

The CDR3 is made up of 16 amino acids. With 4 bases removed from V and 2 bases from J, the gap between germline ends came to 16 bases. CDR1 is SGDLS and CDR2 is YYNGEE in the germline V gene. The repertoire was sequenced with immunoSEQ multiplex PCR; TCRdb's copy has only in-frame clones and lacks some. The repertoire includes around 260,000 clones, roughly 91% of them detected once, and around 3.1% sits in the top ten. The receptor comes from a woman aged 25 to 45 in good health and CMV-seronegative. The sequenced sample consisted of PBMCs. The genes are TRBV9 and TRBJ2-1, with D perhaps being TRBD1 or TRBD2 (6 bases each). CDR3 in DNA: TGTGCCAGCAGCCCCAGGACGGGGGCGGCCTACAATGAGCAGTTCTTC. It specifies CASSPRTGAAYNEQFF.